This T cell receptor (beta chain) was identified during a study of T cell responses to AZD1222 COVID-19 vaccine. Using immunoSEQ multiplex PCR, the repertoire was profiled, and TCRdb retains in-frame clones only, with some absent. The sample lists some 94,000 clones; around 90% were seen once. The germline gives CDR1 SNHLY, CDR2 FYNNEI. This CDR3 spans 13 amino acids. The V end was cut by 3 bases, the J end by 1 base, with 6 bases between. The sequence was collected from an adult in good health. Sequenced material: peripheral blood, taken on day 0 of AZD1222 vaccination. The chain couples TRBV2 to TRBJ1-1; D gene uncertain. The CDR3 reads CASSDSRNTEAFF. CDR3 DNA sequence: TGTGCCAGCAGTGATTCCCGGAACACTGAAGCTTTCTTT.